These 24 T cell receptor beta chains originate from one sample sequenced in a study of CD8 T cells in Susac syndrome. Random hexamers served to reverse transcribe roughly 0.5 to 1 ug RNA. A single record per CDR3 protein comes from TCRdb applying MiXCR to the immunoSEQ multiplex PCR reads. The sample lists approximately 150,000 distinct CDR3 sequences, 90% to 95% occurring once. Material: CD4+ T cells from PBMCs. Every receptor here comes from a human donor with multiple sclerosis.

J is TRBJ2-1 and V is TRBV5-6, with TRBD2 identical over 7 bases. Germline loops: CDR1 SGHDT, CDR2 YYEEEE. V shed 0 bases, J shed 8 bases, and the junction held 8 bases outside the gene matches. This CDR3 region has 15 residues. The CDR3 reads CASSLGTGRIDEQFF. DNA for the CDR3: TGTGCCAGCAGCTTGGGAACCGGGAGGATCGATGAGCAGTTCTTC. Combining the CDR3 with reference TRBV5-6 and TRBJ2-1 gives the whole variable domain DAGVTQSPTHLIKTRGQQVTLRCSPKSGHDTVSWYQQALGQGPQFIFQYYEEEERQRGNFPDRFSGHQFPNYSSELNVNALLLGDSALYLCASSLGTGRIDEQFFGPGTRLTVL.

V gene TRBV3-1 combines with J gene TRBJ1-2; weak D call: TRBD1 (5 bases). Germline V CDR1 and CDR2: LGHDT, YNNKEL (reference sequence). Trimming took 4 bases from V and 4 from J, leaving 19 bases between them. This CDR3 contains 16 residues. CDR3 region: CASSLQWGGSSYGYTF. The CDR3 nucleotides read TGTGCCAGCAGCCTCCAGTGGGGGGGTTCAAGCTATGGCTACACCTTC.

This clonotype occurred once. The genes are TRBV20-1 and TRBJ2-3; 9 bases are shared with TRBD1. Per the germline V gene, CDR1 is DFQATT and CDR2 is SNEGSKA (reference sequence). The CDR3 is 15 amino acids. V shed 5 bases, J shed 1 base, and the junction held 7 bases outside the gene matches. CDR3 in amino acids: CSADLQGAGTDTQYF. The CDR3 DNA is TGCAGTGCTGATTTACAGGGGGCGGGCACAGATACGCAGTATTTT.

The chain has TRBV5-1 and TRBJ2-1, with 11 bases lining up with TRBD2. CDR1 is SGHRS, CDR2 YFSETQ, per germline. V shed 4 bases and J 7 bases; nucleotides not matched to a gene: 4. CDR3 length: 14 amino acids. The CDR3 loop is CASSTGTSGNEQFF. The CDR3 DNA is TGCGCCAGCAGCACCGGGACTAGCGGAAATGAGCAGTTCTTC.

The sample holds one count of this clonotype. This chain links TRBV30 with TRBJ2-2; TRBD1 matches 9 bases. This CDR3 comprises 14 residues. Germline assignment: CDR1 GTSNPN and CDR2 SVGIG (reference sequence). The junction had 3 bases not matched to a gene; V was cut back by 4 bases and J by 3 bases. The CDR3 spells CAWTRDRDTGELFF. The CDR3 region has the DNA TGTGCCTGGACCCGGGACAGGGACACCGGGGAGCTGTTTTTT.

The chain joins TRBV20-1 to TRBJ2-7; D is uncertain. V was cut by 7 bases and J by 1 base, with 8 bases left in between. CDR1 DFQATT and CDR2 SNEGSKA come from the germline V gene (reference sequence). This CDR3 region has 11 residues. This CDR3 reads CSVDGSYEQYF. CDR3 nucleotide sequence: TGCAGTGTCGACGGATCCTACGAGCAGTACTTC.

The gene calls are TRBV4-1 and TRBJ1-4, with D perhaps TRBD1 (5 bases). This CDR3 comprises 15 residues. Trimming pared 3 bases from V and 10 bases from J, leaving 18 bases between. Germline values: CDR1 MGHRA, CDR2 YSYEKL. CDR3 nucleotides: TGCGCCAGCAGCCAGAACCGGGACCTTCTAGGAAAACTGTTTTTT. Translating it yields CASSQNRDLLGKLFF.

V is TRBV6-2 or TRBV6-3 and J is TRBJ2-2; the match to TRBD1 covers 7 bases. Per germline, CDR1 MNHEY and CDR2 SVGEGT. The trim removed 8 bases at V and 4 bases at J, leaving 10 bases unmatched. The CDR3 has 15 amino acids. The CDR3 sequence is CASGTALRATGELFF. Here the CDR3 DNA reads TGTGCCAGCGGGACAGCCCTTAGGGCCACCGGGGAGCTGTTTTTT.

The chain links TRBV28 to TRBJ2-7, with a possible D match to TRBD1 (6 bases). Trimming took 6 bases from V and 1 from J, leaving 16 bases between them. The CDR3 covers 15 residues. Looked up from germline, CDR1 is MDHEN and CDR2 is SYDVKM. The CDR3 protein is CASRPRGILSYEQYF. DNA for the CDR3: TGTGCCAGCAGGCCAAGGGGGATCCTTTCCTACGAGCAGTACTTC. The whole variable domain, filled in from reference TRBV28 and TRBJ2-7, reads DVKVTQSSRYLVKRTGEKVFLECVQDMDHENMFWYRQDPGLGLRLIYFSYDVKMKEKGDIPEGYSVSREKKERFSLILESASTNQTSMYLCASRPRGILSYEQYFGPGTRLTVT.

The V call is TRBV7-3, the J call TRBJ2-6, with 9 positions matching TRBD1. The CDR3 has 16 residues. Germline CDR1 SGHTA, CDR2 FQGTGA. V shed 5 bases, J shed 4 bases, and the junction held 6 bases outside the gene matches. CDR3: CASSATGGSGANVLTF. CDR3 DNA sequence: TGTGCCAGCAGCGCTACAGGGGGCTCCGGGGCCAACGTCCTGACTTTC.

This clonotype was detected only once. The V and J genes are TRBV9 and TRBJ2-6; unclear D gene. Per germline, CDR1 SGDLS and CDR2 YYNGEE. V lost 6 bases and J lost 0, with 7 bases in between. This CDR3 region has 14 residues. CDR3 in DNA: TGTGCCAGCACCTCCACCTCTGGGGCCAACGTCCTGACTTTC. It specifies CASTSTSGANVLTF.

The V and J genes are TRBV7-9 and TRBJ2-5; 9 bases map to TRBD1. The CDR3 sequence is 14 residues long. Germline V CDR1 and CDR2: SEHNR, FQNEAQ (reference sequence). The trim removed 3 bases at V and 7 bases at J, leaving 6 bases unmatched. DNA for the CDR3: TGTGCCAGCAGCTTGGGACAGGGAGGTTCGACCCAGTACTTC. Its protein is CASSLGQGGSTQYF.

The chain combines TRBV11-2 with TRBJ1-2, with D uncertain. Germline V gives CDR1 SGHAT, CDR2 FQNNGV. V lost 3 bases and J 5 bases, leaving 7 bases between the germline ends. The CDR3 length is 12 residues. The CDR3 DNA is TGTGCCAGCAGCTTTGACGGTTATGGCTACACCTTC. Protein: CASSFDGYGYTF. Full variable domain (outside the CDR3, taken from reference TRBV11-2 and TRBJ1-2): EAGVAQSPRYKIIEKRQSVAFWCNPISGHATLYWYQQILGQGPKLLIQFQNNGVVDDSQLPKDRFSAERLKGVDSTLKIQPAKLEDSAVYLCASSFDGYGYTFGSGTRLTVV.

The chain uses TRBV30 and TRBJ1-6, with D possibly matching TRBD1 (5 bases). The CDR3 is made up of 13 amino acids. V was cut by 2 bases and J by 9 bases, with 11 bases left in between. Germline-derived CDR1 and CDR2 are GTSNPN and SVGIG (reference sequence). The CDR3 coding sequence is TGTGCCTGGAGTTTTCAGGGTGCTTCACCCCTCCACTTT. Translating gives CAWSFQGASPLHF.

The rearrangement joins TRBV10-3 to TRBJ2-5; unclear D gene. Germline V gene sequence: CDR1 ENHRY, CDR2 SYGVKD. This CDR3 is 14 amino acids long. The ends were cut back, 11 bases at V and 1 base at J, with 17 bases in the middle. CDR3 residues: CAASDRRTQETQYF. CDR3 coding DNA: TGTGCCGCCTCCGACCGGCGGACCCAAGAGACCCAGTACTTC.

This chain links TRBV25-1 with TRBJ1-1; maybe TRBD1 (5 bases). CDR1 and CDR2 from the germline V gene are MGHDK and SYGVNS. V lost 7 bases, J lost 0 bases, and 12 bases lay in between. The CDR3 spans 14 residues. The CDR3 sequence: CASTRDGLNTEAFF. The DNA of the CDR3 is TGTGCCAGCACCCGGGACGGATTGAACACTGAAGCTTTCTTT.

In this sample, this clonotype turned up once. The V gene is TRBV7-3, the J gene TRBJ2-5, with 7 bases fitting TRBD1. CDR1 and CDR2 (germline): SGHTA, FQGTGA. CDR3 length: 14 residues. V trimming: 0 bases; J trimming: 5 bases; junction bases outside the gene matches: 3. CDR3 sequence (DNA): TGTGCCAGCAGCTTAACCCCGGGACAGGAGACCCAGTACTTC. Translation gives CASSLTPGQETQYF.

V usage is TRBV4-1 and J usage is TRBJ2-3; D not resolved. The CDR3 runs to 15 residues. Germline V CDR1 and CDR2: MGHRA, YSYEKL. Trimming removed 4 bases from V and 0 bases from J, with 11 bases in between. CDR3 bases: TGCGCCAGCAGCCCCCAAACTGAGAGCACAGATACGCAGTATTTT. Translating it yields CASSPQTESTDTQYF.

The chain has TRBV7-2 and TRBJ2-7; 12 bases are a match to TRBD1. Germline values: CDR1 SGHTA, CDR2 FQGNSA. This CDR3 has 15 residues. Trimming removed 6 bases from V and 10 bases from J; junction bases left unmatched: 13. The CDR3 protein is CASSSQGTGGYGQYF. DNA of the CDR3: TGTGCCAGCAGTAGTCAGGGGACAGGGGGCTACGGACAGTACTTC.

V usage is TRBV20-1 and J usage is TRBJ2-4; D is unresolved. Germline V gives CDR1 DFQATT, CDR2 SNEGSKA (reference sequence). Trimming shortened V by 6 bases and J by 1 base, and 16 bases separated the two germline ends. The CDR3 is made up of 15 amino acids. The CDR3 protein is CSALRAATAKNIQYF. The DNA for the CDR3 is TGCAGTGCGCTAAGGGCCGCCACGGCCAAAAACATTCAGTACTTC.

This chain's CDR3 is CASRRGEGYTF. For the CDR3, the DNA is TGTGCCAGCAGAAGGGGCGAGGGCTACACCTTC. The chain uses TRBV6-5 and TRBJ1-2, with D maybe TRBD1 (5 bases). Trimming removed 6 bases from V and 8 bases from J, with 10 bases in between. CDR1 and CDR2 (germline): MNHEY, SVGAGI. The CDR3 is made up of 11 amino acids.

This clonotype was seen only once. This chain uses TRBV5-1 with TRBJ1-2; the D gene is possibly TRBD1 (6 bases). With 5 bases removed from V and 4 bases from J, the gap between germline ends came to 15 bases. The CDR3 has 14 amino acids. Per germline, CDR1 SGHRS and CDR2 YFSETQ. For the CDR3, the DNA is TGCGCCAGCAGGGCCTCGGACAGTCTCTATGGCTACACCTTC. Residues: CASRASDSLYGYTF.

V usage is TRBV7-8 and J usage is TRBJ1-1; the D is unclear. V gave up 5 bases and J gave up 3 bases, with 10 bases separating them. The CDR3 covers 13 residues. CDR1 is SGHVS, CDR2 FQNEAQ, per germline. The DNA of the CDR3 is TGTGCCAGCAGCCCGTCCAGTCACACTGAAGCTTTCTTT. This codes for CASSPSSHTEAFF.

The chain employs TRBV11-1 and TRBJ1-1; D not certain. This CDR3 comprises 15 residues. V lost 5 bases and J lost 1, with 14 bases in between. The germline gives CDR1 SGHAT, CDR2 FQDESV (reference sequence). The DNA for the CDR3 is TGTGCCAGCAGCCCGAGAGGAAGTTGGAACACTGAAGCTTTCTTT. Translated, it gives CASSPRGSWNTEAFF. Full variable domain (remainder filled in from reference TRBV11-1 and TRBJ1-1): EAEVAQSPRYKITEKSQAVAFWCDPISGHATLYWYRQILGQGPELLVQFQDESVVDDSQLPKDRFSAERLKGVDSTLKIQPAELGDSAMYLCASSPRGSWNTEAFFGQGTRLTVV.